Detailed here is one TCR beta chain. Its antigen is still unknown. The CDR3 spans 16 residues. V was pared by 0 bases and J by 8 bases, with 11 bases of the junction left unmatched. Germline CDR1 is SGHRS and CDR2 is YFSETQ. Via CD45RO/CCR7/CD25/CD127/CD95/CD27, cells of the CD4+ naive, central memory, regulatory and stem cell-like memory subsets were sorted. The sample belongs to a study of beta chain features in type 1 diabetes. The study's findings and limits: The question left open here concerned HLA type influencing TCRB rearrangement. Patients' naive, central memory and Treg TCRB repertoires seemed closer to one another than those of healthy donors. Insertions at VDJ junctions were less frequent in type 1 diabetes patients. These patients also deleted more nucleotides at the same junctions.

Expressed TCRB transcripts were sequenced, since all the RNA that had been isolated was reverse transcribed. Produced via immunoSEQ multiplex PCR; TCRdb's table is partial and in-frame only. The sample consists of around 500,000 clones, roughly 11% of them appearing once. V and J are TRBV5-1 and TRBJ2-1, with 7 bases lining up with TRBD1. The sequenced sample consisted of naive CD4+ T cells from blood. The origin of this receptor is a woman aged 18-29 years in good health. The CDR3 coding sequence is TGCGCCAGCAGCTTGGCCCCAGGGGGAAGGGGTCATGAGCAGTTCTTC. Amino acid sequence: CASSLAPGGRGHEQFF. The variable domain in full, completed from reference TRBV5-1 and TRBJ2-1, reads KAGVTQTPRYLIKTRGQQVTLSCSPISGHRSVSWYQQTPGQGLQFLFEYFSETQRNKGNFPGRFSGRQFSNSRSEMNVSTLELGDSALYLCASSLAPGGRGHEQFFGPGTRLTVL.